A selection of T cell receptor beta chains follows, all from one sample in a study of blood T cell repertoires in COVID-19. The repertoire was sequenced with immunoSEQ multiplex PCR; TCRdb's copy has only in-frame clones and lacks some. The sample yields more than 75,000 clones, approximately 82% seen once. Sequencing was carried out using peripheral blood. The receptors here all came from a man aged 60 to 75 with acute or convalescent COVID-19. Both conserved end residues are part of each CDR3. A D gene is named only where the DNA matches it firmly. Size is stated for part of the rows, as once, few or many counts, or as a class when the clone is expanded.

. TRBD1 TRBJ1-3 TRBV12-5 TGTGCTAGTAAACAGGGGGATGGAAACACCATATATTTT CASKQGDGNTIYF
few . TRBJ1-1 TRBV12-5 TGTGCTAGTGGTTTATCCAGGGTGAACACTGAAGCTTTCTTT CASGLSRVNTEAFF
. . TRBJ1-5 TRBV6-5 TGTGCCAGCAGTCAGACAGTTCTTCAGCCCCAGCATTTT CASSQTVLQPQHF
. . TRBJ1-2 TRBV18 TGTGCCAGCTCACTACTCACCCGGGACGCCTTGGGGGGGATCTATGGCTACACCTTC CASSLLTRDALGGIYGYTF
few TRBD2 TRBJ2-1 TRBV12-5 TGTGCTAGTGGTTTGCAGCGGGGGGAAAGAAGCTCCTACAATGAGCAGTTCTTC CASGLQRGERSSYNEQFF
. . TRBJ2-5 TRBV3-1/TRBV3-2 TGTGCCAGCAGCCAAGTGGTCTACGGAGGGACCCAGTACTTC CASSQVVYGGTQYF
. . TRBJ2-2 TRBV9 TGTGCCAGCAGCGTCTCTATCGATACTAGCCTCGGGGAGCTGTTTTTT CASSVSIDTSLGELFF
. . TRBJ1-6 TRBV6-5 TGTGCCACCCGGGGGGGTCGGGGGGATAATTCACCCCTCCACTTT CATRGGRGDNSPLHF
. . TRBJ2-1 TRBV19 TGTGCCAGTACCCTAAGGGGATCCTACAATGAGCAGTTCTTC CASTLRGSYNEQFF
. . TRBJ1-6 TRBV5-6 TGTGCCAGCAGCTTGCTAACCGTCCATTCACCCCTCCACTTT CASSLLTVHSPLHF
. . TRBJ2-5 TRBV5-1 TGCGCCAGCAGCTTTAGGCAGGGCAGGAAAGAGACCCAGTACTTC CASSFRQGRKETQYF
. . TRBJ1-5 TRBV18 TGTGCCAGCTCACCCAAAGACGGGGGGCTATGGCCCCAGCATTTT CASSPKDGGLWPQHF
. . TRBJ1-5 TRBV4-1 TGCGCCAGCAGCCAAGTCATCAGTCTGGCAGGGCAGCATTTT CASSQVISLAGQHF
. . TRBJ1-2 TRBV6-2/TRBV6-3 TGTGCCAGCAGTTCCCGTCGCTATGGCTACACCTTC CASSSRRYGYTF
. . TRBJ1-3 TRBV11-2 TGTGCCAGCAGCACGAACAGGGCTGGAAACACCATATATTTT CASSTNRAGNTIYF
. . TRBJ2-5 TRBV11-2 TGTGCCAGCAGCTTAACCCCCGAGGGTGGGGAGACCCAGTACTTC CASSLTPEGGETQYF
. . TRBJ1-1 TRBV19 TGTGCCAGTAGTAAGCCGGGGTCACGATGGGGGAACACTGAAGCTTTCTTT CASSKPGSRWGNTEAFF
once . TRBJ2-1 TRBV7-2 TGTGCCAGCAGCCCCAGCACCCAAACAGGGTTCCAGTTCTTC CASSPSTQTGFQFF
. . TRBJ2-1 TRBV2 TGTGCCAGCAGTCTTCGGACAGCGTACAATGAGCAGTTCTTC CASSLRTAYNEQFF
. TRBD1 TRBJ2-2 TRBV7-8 TGTGCCAGCAGCCGAGGACAGGGCGGGACCGGGGAGCTGTTTTTT CASSRGQGGTGELFF
. . TRBJ1-1 TRBV28 TGTGCCAGCAGTTTAACCCAGGGATACACTGAAGCTTTCTTT CASSLTQGYTEAFF
. . TRBJ1-1 TRBV3-1/TRBV3-2 TGTGCCAGCAGCTCTCAAAAGGGGAATGGAGCTTTCTTT CASSSQKGNGAFF
. TRBD2 TRBJ2-2 TRBV28 TGTGCCAGCAGTTTTCCAGCGGGGACCGGGGAGCTGTTTTTT CASSFPAGTGELFF
. . TRBJ2-2 TRBV5-4 TGTGCCAGCAGCTCGGAGGGACGGATGAACACCGGGGAGCTGTTTTTT CASSSEGRMNTGELFF
. TRBD2 TRBJ2-5 TRBV7-2 TGTGCCAGCAGCGACAGCGGGGGGACCCTGGGGACCCAGTACTTC CASSDSGGTLGTQYF
. . TRBJ1-4 TRBV28 TGTGCCAGCAGCTTCCCGGGTGAAAAACTGTTTTTT CASSFPGEKLFF
. . TRBJ1-2 TRBV9 TGTGCCAGCAGCGTATCATCACAGGCTCTCTATGGCTACACCTTC CASSVSSQALYGYTF
. . TRBJ1-1 TRBV7-2 TGTGCCAGCAGCCCCCCGCGGGAGGGGCGATCGGGTGAAGCTTTCTTT CASSPPREGRSGEAFF
. . TRBJ1-1 TRBV28 TGTGCCAGCAGTCGATCGGACTCCTTTAACTTT CASSRSDSFNF
. TRBD2 TRBJ2-1 TRBV28 TGTGCCAGCAGTCAGGGGACTAGCGGGGCCTACAATGAGCAGTTCTTC CASSQGTSGAYNEQFF
. . TRBJ1-2 TRBV6-6 TGTGCCAGCAGTTACGACAGTGCCTTCTATGGCTACACCTTC CASSYDSAFYGYTF
. . TRBJ1-3 TRBV5-1 TGCGCCAGCAGCTTGGGGGACTCTCTGGGTGGAAACACCATATATTTT CASSLGDSLGGNTIYF
. . TRBJ1-4 TRBV28 TGTGCCAGCATCCGGGGGGGCTCAACTAATGAAAAACTGTTTTTT CASIRGGSTNEKLFF
few TRBD2 TRBJ2-3 TRBV7-3 TGTGCCAGCAGCCCCCCCGGTTGGTCTAGCGGGGGACCCGATACGCAGTATTTT CASSPPGWSSGGPDTQYF
. . TRBJ1-1 TRBV7-9 TGTGCCAGCAGCCGAGGGGGAAACACTGAAGCTTTCTTT CASSRGGNTEAFF
. TRBD1 TRBJ1-2 TRBV24-1 TGTGCCACCAGTGAAGCCGGGACAGGGAAGAACTATGGCTACACCTTC CATSEAGTGKNYGYTF
. TRBD1 TRBJ1-2 TRBV6-6 TGTGCCAGCAGTTACTTCATAGGACAGGGCCAGGGGGGCTACACCTTC CASSYFIGQGQGGYTF
. . TRBJ1-6 TRBV18 TGTGCCAGCTCACCGGAGACAGCCAATTCACCCCTCCACTTT CASSPETANSPLHF
. TRBD1 TRBJ2-1 TRBV9 TGTGCCAGCAGCGCTGAGGGACAGCGATACAATGAGCAGTTCTTC CASSAEGQRYNEQFF
few . TRBJ1-4 TRBV9 TGTGCCAGCAGCGTAGGACAGTCAACTAATGAAAAACTGTTTTTT CASSVGQSTNEKLFF
. . TRBJ1-1 TRBV19 TGTGCCAGTAGTATAGATTCGCGAAGCAGGGTACGCGGCACTGAAGCTTTCTTT CASSIDSRSRVRGTEAFF
. TRBD1 TRBJ1-6 TRBV5-1 TGCGCCAGCAGCTTGGGCACAACAGGGGGCCTCAGCCTCCACTTT CASSLGTTGGLSLHF
. TRBD1 TRBJ1-1 TRBV18 TGTGCCAGCTCGACCGGGACAGGGGGCGGGAGTGGCACTGAAGCTTTCTTT CASSTGTGGGSGTEAFF
. TRBD1 TRBJ1-2 TRBV6-4 TGTGCCAGCAGTGACTCGGCAGGGGGCAGCTATGGCTACACCTTC CASSDSAGGSYGYTF
. . TRBJ2-6 TRBV18 TGTGCCAGCTCACCGCGTTTGCCTCGGGGATCTGGGGCCAACGTCCTGACTTTC CASSPRLPRGSGANVLTF
. . TRBJ1-2 TRBV29-1 TGCAGCGTTGAAGTGCCAGGGTCCTTCACGAATGGCTACACCTTC CSVEVPGSFTNGYTF
. . TRBJ1-5 TRBV29-1 TGCAGCGTTGTTGGGGGGGGGACTGATCAGCCCCAGCATTTT CSVVGGGTDQPQHF
once . TRBJ2-3 TRBV21-1 TGTGCCAGCAGCAATAGGACAGGGGATGGCACAGATACGCAGTATTTT CASSNRTGDGTDTQYF